Reported below is one TCR beta chain. Its target is unknown. This sample is part of a study of CD8+ T cells in alopecia areata. General observations from the study: In lesional scalp, particularly from alopecia totalis/universalis, clonality was higher than in normal scalp.

As the sequencing template, cDNA was produced by extracting RNA and reverse transcribing it. The protocol was immunoSEQ multiplex PCR, while the TCRdb copy is restricted to in-frame clones and leaves out a portion. Of about 120,000 clones listed, around 61% were seen once; the top ten hold approximately 2.8%. Specimen: CD4+ T cells sorted from blood. The TCR originated in a human donor in good health.

CDR3 loop: CASEYFPKDENYGYTF. CDR3 bases: TGTGCCAGCGAATATTTCCCCAAAGACGAAAACTATGGCTACACCTTC. The J gene is TRBJ1-2, the V gene TRBV7-2, with D hard to call. CDR1 is SGHTA and CDR2 is FQGNSA in the germline V gene. This CDR3 is 16 amino acids long. The ends were cut back, 8 bases at V and 2 bases at J, with 21 bases in the middle.